The 25 T cell receptor beta chains listed next were all sequenced from one sample in a study of Ad26.COV2.S vaccination and SARS-CoV-2 variants. The treatment denotes: roughly 18 received Ad26.COV2.S at low or high dose, single or two shots; 5 received placebo; per-sample allocation not given. Day 63 following the first vaccine or placebo injection was when the samples were taken. Profiling relied on immunoSEQ multiplex PCR, and the TCRdb table lists in-frame clones only, not all of them. The data contain 300,000 to 400,000 clones, approximately 86% of them singletons. The material sequenced was peripheral blood, taken in a trial of Ad26.COV2.S vaccine versus placebo. The origin of the receptors is a person between 18 and 60 years old who received the Ad26.COV2.S COVID-19 vaccine or a placebo.

This chain uses TRBV28 with TRBJ2-1; the match to TRBD1 covers 8 bases. Germline trimming cut 5 bases from V and 5 bases from J; bases unmatched to any gene: 8. Per the germline V gene, CDR1 is MDHEN and CDR2 is SYDVKM. CDR3 length: 15 residues. CDR3 nucleotide sequence: TGTGCCAGCAGTCCGGAGGGACAGGCGGACAATGAGCAGTTCTTC. This sequence encodes CASSPEGQADNEQFF.

The rearrangement joins TRBV19 to TRBJ2-2; D not certain. Trimming cost V 8 bases and J 7 bases, with 11 bases left between them. Per the germline V gene, CDR1 is LNHDA and CDR2 is SQIVND (reference sequence). The CDR3 contains 12 residues. CDR3 protein: CASVPRGGELFF. The CDR3, as DNA: TGTGCCAGTGTCCCTCGTGGCGGGGAGCTGTTTTTT.

The chain employs TRBV7-4 and TRBJ2-7, with D perhaps matching TRBD1 (5 bases). Germline V gives CDR1 SGHVT, CDR2 SQSDAQ. Deletions cut 5 bases from V and 2 bases from J, with 19 bases between. There are 16 residues in the CDR3. The CDR3 reads CASSTTDTRGAYEQYF. The CDR3 coding sequence is TGTGCCAGCAGCACCACGGACACCAGAGGTGCCTACGAGCAGTACTTC.

The chain couples TRBV2 to TRBJ2-3, with D possibly matching TRBD2 (7 bases). V was cut by 3 bases and J by 5 bases, with 12 bases left in between. This CDR3 has 14 residues. From germline, CDR1 is SNHLY and CDR2 FYNNEI. CDR3: CASSDRGAVDTQYF. The CDR3 nucleotides read TGTGCCAGCAGTGACCGGGGGGCCGTAGATACGCAGTATTTT.

The chain carries TRBV7-9 and TRBJ2-3; D is possibly TRBD2 (6 bases). The V and J ends lost 0 bases and 4 bases respectively, with 14 bases between them. The germline V gene encodes CDR1 SEHNR and CDR2 FQNEAQ (reference sequence). The CDR3 sequence is 16 residues long. The CDR3 sequence is CASSLAFGGVADTQYF. The CDR3 DNA reads TGTGCCAGCAGCTTAGCGTTCGGGGGAGTAGCAGATACGCAGTATTTT. Combining the CDR3 with reference TRBV7-9 and TRBJ2-3 gives the whole variable domain DTGVSQNPRHKITKRGQNVTFRCDPISEHNRLYWYRQTLGQGPEFLTYFQNEAQLEKSRLLSDRFSAERPKGSFSTLEIQRTEQGDSAMYLCASSLAFGGVADTQYFGPGTRLTVL.

The chain links TRBV28 to TRBJ2-2; TRBD2 aligns across 8 bases. Per the germline V gene, CDR1 is MDHEN and CDR2 is SYDVKM. Trimming removed 7 bases from V and 5 bases from J; junction bases left unmatched: 6. This CDR3 comprises 14 residues. In DNA form, the CDR3 reads TGTGCCAGCAATCCGGGACTAGGGACCGGGGAGCTGTTTTTT. Protein product: CASNPGLGTGELFF.

This clone has more than one count but fewer than ten. The V gene is TRBV6-4, the J gene TRBJ2-2; D is unclear. This CDR3 spans 14 amino acids. Germline V gene data show CDR1 as MRHNA and CDR2 as SNTAGT. V lost 4 bases and J 4 bases, leaving 10 bases between the germline ends. Written as DNA, the CDR3 is TGTGCCAGCAGTGCAAGCCCGGGCACCGGGGAGCTGTTTTTT. As protein: CASSASPGTGELFF.

The chain uses TRBV4-3 and TRBJ1-2; 9 bases map to TRBD1. CDR1 and CDR2 from the germline V gene are LGHNA and YSLEER. The CDR3 has 15 amino acids. V was clipped by 0 bases and J by 8 bases; unmatched bases: 7. CDR3 in amino acids: CASSQDHPTGGGYTF. The CDR3 DNA is TGCGCCAGCAGCCAAGATCATCCCACAGGGGGCGGCTACACCTTC.

The chain joins TRBV28 to TRBJ2-2, with a weak D call TRBD2 (6 bases). Germline CDR1 and CDR2: MDHEN and SYDVKM. The CDR3 has 16 residues. The V end was cut by 5 bases, the J end by 1 base, with 14 bases between. CDR3 DNA: TGTGCCAGCAGTCAATCGGGACTCAAGAACACCGGGGAGCTGTTTTTT. This encodes CASSQSGLKNTGELFF.

V usage is TRBV18 and J usage is TRBJ2-5; TRBD1 is a possible D gene (6 bases). The CDR3 has 14 residues. Between the trimmed V and J ends, which lost 3 bases and 3 bases, there was a span of 11 bases. CDR1 KGHSH and CDR2 LQKENI come from the germline V gene. The CDR3 loop is CASSPGANEETQYF. In DNA form, the CDR3 reads TGTGCCAGCTCACCGGGGGCCAATGAAGAGACCCAGTACTTC.

The chain combines TRBV5-1 with TRBJ2-7; TRBD1 or TRBD2 may be the D gene (5 bases each). This CDR3 has 11 amino acids. Germline V gene sequence: CDR1 SGHRS, CDR2 YFSETQ. Trimming left V 7 bases short and J 0 bases short, with 5 bases between. The CDR3 sequence: CASGTSYEQYF. The CDR3 DNA is TGCGCCAGCGGGACCTCCTACGAGCAGTACTTC.

The V gene is TRBV6-5, the J gene TRBJ2-1; 8 positions agree with TRBD1. The CDR3 runs 15 residues. Germline V gene lookup returns CDR1 MNHEY and CDR2 SVGAGI. Trimming cost V 2 bases and J 8 bases; bases outside gene matches: 8. Here the CDR3 reads CASSYQGQGVDEQFF. The CDR3 region has the DNA TGTGCCAGCAGTTACCAAGGACAGGGAGTGGATGAGCAGTTCTTC.

The rearrangement links TRBV10-1 to TRBJ1-3; weak D call: TRBD1 (5 bases). The CDR3 extends over 14 amino acids. Trimming removed 4 bases at V and 1 base at J, with 8 bases between. Per the germline V gene, CDR1 is WNHNN and CDR2 is SYGVQD (reference sequence). This CDR3 reads CASSGGTSGNTIYF. The CDR3, as DNA: TGCGCCAGCAGTGGAGGGACTTCTGGAAACACCATATATTTT.

The rearrangement links TRBV6-4 to TRBJ2-1; D uncertain. Germline lookup yields CDR1 MRHNA and CDR2 SNTAGT. V was pared by 3 bases and J by 9 bases, with 12 bases between. This CDR3 comprises 13 residues. CDR3 amino acids: CASSEVWRGEQFF. The CDR3 region has the DNA TGTGCCAGCAGTGAGGTGTGGCGTGGTGAGCAGTTCTTC.

This clone was observed a handful of times. Other DNA sequences in the same sample also yield this CDR3. The chain is built from TRBV25-1 and TRBJ2-7; tentative D call: TRBD2 (5 bases). Trimming cost V 1 base and J 4 bases, with 11 bases left between them. Per the germline V gene, CDR1 is MGHDK and CDR2 is SYGVNS. The CDR3 has 14 amino acids. CDR3 protein: CASSESGSTYEQYF. In DNA form, the CDR3 reads TGTGCCAGCAGTGAATCGGGGTCTACTTACGAGCAGTACTTC.

The chain combines TRBV28 with TRBJ2-7; D might be TRBD2 (6 bases). Germline CDR1 is MDHEN and CDR2 is SYDVKM. The length of the CDR3 is 14 residues. The V gene lost 3 bases and the J gene lost 6 bases, with 15 bases spanning the gap. In DNA form, the CDR3 reads TGTGCCAGCAGTTTGAGGAGGGGATTCTCCGAGCAGTACTTC. Protein product: CASSLRRGFSEQYF.

The gene calls are TRBV5-4 and TRBJ2-2; TRBD2 is a possible D gene (5 bases). The CDR3 consists of 15 residues. Trimming stripped 2 bases from V and 0 bases from J, with 8 bases between. Germline values: CDR1 SGHNT, CDR2 YYREEE (reference sequence). CDR3 in DNA: TGTGCCAGCAGCTTTGAACTAGCGAACACCGGGGAGCTGTTTTTT. Its translation is CASSFELANTGELFF.

V and J are TRBV5-5 and TRBJ2-7; weak D call: TRBD1 (6 bases). Germline V lookup: CDR1 SGHKS, CDR2 YYEKEE (reference sequence). The CDR3 has 14 amino acids. Trimming removed 2 bases from V and 2 bases from J, with 11 bases in between. The chain's CDR3 is CASSFRTVTYEQYF. The CDR3 nucleotides are TGTGCCAGCAGCTTTAGGACAGTAACCTACGAGCAGTACTTC.

The chain combines TRBV6-5 with TRBJ2-6, with D unresolved. CDR1 is MNHEY and CDR2 is SVGAGI in the germline V gene. Trimming removed 5 bases at V and 4 bases at J, with 9 bases between. CDR3 length equals 14 residues. The CDR3 loop reads CASSLQTGANVLTF. CDR3 DNA: TGTGCCAGCAGTCTACAAACCGGGGCCAACGTCCTGACTTTC.

The J gene is TRBJ1-3, the V gene TRBV7-2; TRBD1 might be the D (5 bases). The germline V and J ends were trimmed by 5 bases and 4 bases, with 18 bases remaining between them. The CDR3 contains 16 residues. Germline assignment: CDR1 SGHTA and CDR2 FQGNSA. CDR3 protein: CASSKSPGATGNTIYF. The DNA for the CDR3 is TGTGCCAGCAGCAAATCCCCCGGGGCTACAGGAAACACCATATATTTT.

The J gene is TRBJ1-5, the V gene TRBV5-5, with D possibly being TRBD1 (5 bases). Trimming took 4 bases from V and 7 from J, leaving 21 bases between them. The CDR3 extends over 16 amino acids. Germline-derived CDR1 and CDR2 are SGHKS and YYEKEE (reference sequence). This CDR3 reads CASSPRYGTNLQPQHF. The CDR3 DNA is TGTGCCAGCAGCCCGAGGTATGGGACTAATCTCCAGCCCCAGCATTTT. Filled out from reference TRBV5-5 and TRBJ1-5, the complete variable domain reads DAGVTQSPTHLIKTRGQQVTLRCSPISGHKSVSWYQQVLGQGPQFIFQYYEKEERGRGNFPDRFSARQFPNYSSELNVNALLLGDSALYLCASSPRYGTNLQPQHFGDGTRLSIL.

The V call is TRBV4-2, the J call TRBJ2-7; no firm D call. The CDR3 length is 12 residues. Germline V gene data show CDR1 as LGHNA and CDR2 as YNFKEQ. V was shortened by 3 bases and J by 6 bases, with 9 bases between the two germline ends. CDR3 bases: TGTGCCAGCAGCCAGCCAAGCTTCGAGCAGTACTTC. Protein product: CASSQPSFEQYF.

The V and J genes are TRBV7-3 and TRBJ2-7; D gene uncertain. CDR3 length equals 13 residues. Germline V CDR1 and CDR2: SGHTA, FQGTGA. V was cut by 2 bases and J by 5 bases, with 10 bases left in between. The CDR3 loop reads CASSLGMKDEQYF. CDR3 bases: TGTGCCAGCAGCTTAGGGATGAAGGACGAGCAGTACTTC.

The chain links TRBV5-4 to TRBJ2-5, with 7 bases matching TRBD1. The CDR3 contains 15 residues. Per germline, CDR1 SGHNT and CDR2 YYREEE (reference sequence). Unmatched junction bases numbered 5, after V lost 2 bases and J lost 1 base. CDR3 in amino acids: CASSLPGQLQETQYF. Written as DNA, the CDR3 is TGTGCCAGCAGCTTACCGGGACAGCTCCAAGAGACCCAGTACTTC.

The chain uses TRBV7-2 and TRBJ2-1; tentatively, D is TRBD1 or TRBD2 (5 bases each). The V end was cut by 4 bases, the J end by 5 bases, with 18 bases between. The CDR3 is made up of 16 amino acids. Germline assignment: CDR1 SGHTA and CDR2 FQGNSA. The CDR3 loop reads CASSYLRGAPHNEQFF. CDR3 DNA: TGTGCCAGCAGCTACCTCAGAGGGGCCCCCCACAATGAGCAGTTCTTC. The full variable domain, rest sourced from reference TRBV7-2 and TRBJ2-1, is GAGVSQSPSNKVTEKGKDVELRCDPISGHTALYWYRQSLGQGLEFLIYFQGNSAPDKSGLPSDRFSAERTGGSVSTLTIQRTQQEDSAVYLCASSYLRGAPHNEQFFGPGTRLTVL.